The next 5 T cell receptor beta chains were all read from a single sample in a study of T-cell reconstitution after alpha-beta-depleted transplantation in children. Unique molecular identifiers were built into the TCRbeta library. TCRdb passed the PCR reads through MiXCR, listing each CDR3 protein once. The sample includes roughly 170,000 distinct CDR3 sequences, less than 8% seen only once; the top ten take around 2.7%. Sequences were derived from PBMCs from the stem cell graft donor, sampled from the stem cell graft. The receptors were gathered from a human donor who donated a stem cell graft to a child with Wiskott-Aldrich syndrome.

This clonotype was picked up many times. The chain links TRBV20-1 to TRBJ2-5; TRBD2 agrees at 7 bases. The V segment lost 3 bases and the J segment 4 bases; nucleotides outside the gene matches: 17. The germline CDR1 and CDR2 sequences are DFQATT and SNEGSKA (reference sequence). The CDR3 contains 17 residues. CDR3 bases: TGCAGTGCTAGTTCGGGGCCTAGCGGTCTCGCGGGAGAGACCCAGTACTTC. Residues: CSASSGPSGLAGETQYF.

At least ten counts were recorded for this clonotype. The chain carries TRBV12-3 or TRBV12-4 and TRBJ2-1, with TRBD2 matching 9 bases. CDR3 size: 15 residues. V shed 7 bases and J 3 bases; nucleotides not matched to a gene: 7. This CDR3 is CASINLAGNYNEQFF. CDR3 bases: TGTGCCAGCATCAATCTAGCGGGGAACTACAATGAGCAGTTCTTC.

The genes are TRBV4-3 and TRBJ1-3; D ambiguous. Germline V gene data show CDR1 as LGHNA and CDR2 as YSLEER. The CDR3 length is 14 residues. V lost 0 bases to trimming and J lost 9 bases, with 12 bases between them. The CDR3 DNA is TGCGCCAGCAGCCAAGATCCGAGGGATGGCACCATATATTTT. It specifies CASSQDPRDGTIYF.

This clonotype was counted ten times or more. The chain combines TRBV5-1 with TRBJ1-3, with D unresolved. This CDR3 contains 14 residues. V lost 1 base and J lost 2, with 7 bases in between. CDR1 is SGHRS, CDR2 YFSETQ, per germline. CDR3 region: CASSLTAPGNTIYF. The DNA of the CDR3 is TGCGCCAGCAGCTTGACAGCTCCTGGAAACACCATATATTTT.

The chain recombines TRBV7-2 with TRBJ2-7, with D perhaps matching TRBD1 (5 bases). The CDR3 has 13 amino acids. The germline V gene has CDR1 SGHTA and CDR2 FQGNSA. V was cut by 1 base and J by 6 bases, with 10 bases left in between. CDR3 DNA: TGTGCCAGCAGCTTAGAGGGGTGGCGCGAGCAGTACTTC. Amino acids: CASSLEGWREQYF.